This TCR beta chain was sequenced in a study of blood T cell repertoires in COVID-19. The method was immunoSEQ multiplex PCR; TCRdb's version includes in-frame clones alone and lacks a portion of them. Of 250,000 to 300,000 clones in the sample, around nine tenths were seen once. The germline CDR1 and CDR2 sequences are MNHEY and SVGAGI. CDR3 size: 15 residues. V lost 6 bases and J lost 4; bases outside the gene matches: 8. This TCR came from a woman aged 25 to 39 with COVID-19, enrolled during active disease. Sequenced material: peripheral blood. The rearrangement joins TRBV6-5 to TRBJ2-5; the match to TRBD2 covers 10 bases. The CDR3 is CASSPSGGAAETQYF. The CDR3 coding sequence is TGTGCCAGCAGCCCCAGCGGGGGGGCCGCAGAGACCCAGTACTTC.